This T cell receptor beta chain came from a study of CD8 T cells in Susac syndrome. Study-wide findings and caveats: By the study's own acknowledgment, its TCR sequencing and HLA analysis included relatively few individuals.

From blood CD8+ and CD4+ T cells, the TCR beta chain was sequenced. Isolation of CD8+ and CD4+ T cells was performed negatively, whereas enrichment of TEMRA cells was done by FACS. RNA totalling roughly 0.5 to 1 ug underwent reverse transcription with random hexamers. TCRdb fed the immunoSEQ multiplex PCR reads into MiXCR, producing one record per CDR3 protein. The top ten clones hold approximately 0.08% of a sample with just under 150,000 distinct CDR3 sequences, roughly 94% of them seen once. With 3 bases clipped from V and 5 bases from J, the junction kept 9 bases outside the gene matches. The CDR3 consists of 15 residues. Germline V lookup: CDR1 SGHRS, CDR2 YFSETQ. As for this clonotype: What it binds is not known.

Sequencing was done on a sample of CD4+ T cells from PBMCs. This receptor was taken from a human donor in good health. J is TRBJ2-7 and V is TRBV5-1; 9 positions agree with TRBD2. CDR3 amino acids: CASSSPGLAKNEQYF. CDR3 nucleotides: TGCGCCAGCAGCTCACCCGGACTAGCGAAGAACGAGCAGTACTTC.